This T cell receptor (beta chain) appears in the sequencing data of a study of post-analysis software for immune sequencing data. As for the study in general: The courses of disease that were included comprised relapsing-remitting, secondary progressive and progressive-relapsing multiple sclerosis.

To note about this clonotype: Its antigen remains unidentified.

Unique molecular identifiers were carried by the TCR beta cDNA libraries. Each CDR3 protein is one row after TCRdb ran MiXCR on the PCR reads. Of approximately 350,000 distinct CDR3 sequences in the sample, 30% to 45% were seen once. Study observations and caveats: In multiple sclerosis, normalized Chao1 diversity was significantly below that of controls. Compared with controls, patients had more of about 5 TRBV segments, including TRBV5-6, TRBV5-1 and TRBV20-1.

The CDR3 runs to 13 residues. Germline-derived CDR1 and CDR2 are SGHRS and YFSETQ. J lost 4 bases, V lost 4 bases, and 4 bases had no gene match. The chain couples TRBV5-1 to TRBJ2-7; 8 bases line up with TRBD1. The clonotype comes from a girl between 10 and 17 years old with multiple sclerosis. Sequences were obtained from blood. CDR3 region: CASSVQGAYEQYF. Here the CDR3 DNA reads TGCGCCAGCAGCGTCCAGGGGGCTTACGAGCAGTACTTC.